One sample yielded the 4 T cell receptor beta chains listed below, sequenced in a study of T cells in women clearing cervical HPV infection. Assay: immunoSEQ multiplex PCR; the TCRdb copy retains only in-frame clones and omits some. The repertoire table contains roughly 23,000 clones. The sequenced material came from blood buffy coat. These receptors all stem from a woman aged 18-70 years with a cervical HPV16 infection that either progressed to CIN3+ or cleared (not recorded which).

As regards this clone: The read ends 3 residues before the CDR3 terminus; that terminus is restored from the germline J gene. The J gene is TRBJ2-5, the V gene TRBV2, with D unresolved. The CDR3 covers 11 residues. Trimming stripped 5 bases from V and 4 bases from J, with 5 bases between. The germline gives CDR1 SNHLY, CDR2 FYNNEI. The CDR3 loop is CASSNRETQYF. The covered CDR3 bases are TGTGCCAGCAGTAATCGAGAGACC.

On this clone itself: The read is 3 residues too short to cover the CDR3 end, so that end is filled in from the germline J gene. The V and J genes are TRBV12-3 or TRBV12-4 and TRBJ2-1, with D perhaps matching TRBD1 (6 bases). V lost 4 bases and J lost 8, with 9 bases in between. This CDR3 has 12 residues. CDR3 in amino acids: CASSSNRDEQFF. CDR3 bases read: TGTGCCAGCAGTTCTAACAGGGATGAG.

Comment on this clone: Read coverage stops 3 residues before the CDR3 terminus; the germline J gene supplies the remainder. This chain uses TRBV20-1 with TRBJ1-1; 7 nucleotides match TRBD1. Losses at the gene ends were 4 bases for V and 5 bases for J; bases not matched to a gene: 1. CDR1 and CDR2 from the germline V gene are DFQATT and SNEGSKA (reference sequence). CDR3 length: 11 residues. The CDR3 DNA, read in part, is TGCAGTGCTACAGGGGGAACTGAA. It yields the protein CSATGGTE. Given in full, the CDR3 is CSATGGTEAFF.

The CDR3 protein is CSARVPISSYGYTF. The sequenced part of the CDR3 DNA is TGCAGTGCTAGAGTCCCGATTTCCAGTTATGGC. The chain links TRBV20-1 to TRBJ1-2; D call uncertain. The read finishes 3 residues shy of the CDR3 end, and the germline J gene is used to complete it. The CDR3 spans 14 residues. V was trimmed by 1 base and J by 5 bases, leaving 14 bases between them. Per the germline V gene, CDR1 is DFQATT and CDR2 is SNEGSKA (reference sequence).